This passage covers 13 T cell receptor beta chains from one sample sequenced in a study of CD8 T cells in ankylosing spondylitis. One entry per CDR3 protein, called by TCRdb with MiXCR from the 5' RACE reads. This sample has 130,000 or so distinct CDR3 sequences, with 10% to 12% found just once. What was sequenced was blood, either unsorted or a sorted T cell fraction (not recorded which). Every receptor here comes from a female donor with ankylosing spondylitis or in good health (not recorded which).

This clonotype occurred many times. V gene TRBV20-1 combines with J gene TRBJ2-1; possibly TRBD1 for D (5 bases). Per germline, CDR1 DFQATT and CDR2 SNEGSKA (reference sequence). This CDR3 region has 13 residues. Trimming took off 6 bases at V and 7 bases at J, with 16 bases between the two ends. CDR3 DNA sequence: TGCAGTGCGCCCGACAGCCCTCTAAATGAGCAGTTCTTC. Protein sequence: CSAPDSPLNEQFF.

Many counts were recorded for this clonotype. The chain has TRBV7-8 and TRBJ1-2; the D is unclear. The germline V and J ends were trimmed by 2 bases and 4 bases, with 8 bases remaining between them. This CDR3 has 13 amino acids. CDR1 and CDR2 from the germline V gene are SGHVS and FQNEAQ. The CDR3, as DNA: TGTGCCAGCAGCTTACGAGAAATCTATGGCTACACCTTC. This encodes CASSLREIYGYTF.

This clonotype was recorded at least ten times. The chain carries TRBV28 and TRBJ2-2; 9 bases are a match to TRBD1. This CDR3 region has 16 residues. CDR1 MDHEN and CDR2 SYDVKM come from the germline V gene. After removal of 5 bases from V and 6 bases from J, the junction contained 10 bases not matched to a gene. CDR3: CASSTPGQGIAGELFF. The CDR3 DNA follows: TGTGCCAGCAGTACACCGGGACAGGGTATCGCCGGGGAGCTGTTTTTT.

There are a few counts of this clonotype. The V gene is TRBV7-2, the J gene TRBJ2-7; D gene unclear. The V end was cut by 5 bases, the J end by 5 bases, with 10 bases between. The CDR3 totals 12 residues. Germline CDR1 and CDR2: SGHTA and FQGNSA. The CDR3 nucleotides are TGTGCCAGCAGCAATGGGTGGGACGAGCAGTACTTC. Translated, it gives CASSNGWDEQYF.

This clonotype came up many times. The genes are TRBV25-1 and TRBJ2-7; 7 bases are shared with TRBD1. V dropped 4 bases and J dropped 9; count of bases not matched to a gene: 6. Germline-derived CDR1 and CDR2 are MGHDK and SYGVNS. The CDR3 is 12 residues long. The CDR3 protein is CASSGLGGVQYF. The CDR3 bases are TGTGCCAGCAGTGGGTTAGGGGGCGTGCAGTACTTC.

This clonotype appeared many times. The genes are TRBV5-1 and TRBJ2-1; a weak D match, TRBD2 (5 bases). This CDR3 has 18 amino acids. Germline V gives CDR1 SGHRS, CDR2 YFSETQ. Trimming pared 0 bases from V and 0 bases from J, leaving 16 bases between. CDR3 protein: CASSLVAGKRDSYNEQFF. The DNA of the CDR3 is TGCGCCAGCAGCTTGGTTGCGGGCAAAAGGGACTCCTACAATGAGCAGTTCTTC. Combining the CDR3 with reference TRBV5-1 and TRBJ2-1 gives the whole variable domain KAGVTQTPRYLIKTRGQQVTLSCSPISGHRSVSWYQQTPGQGLQFLFEYFSETQRNKGNFPGRFSGRQFSNSRSEMNVSTLELGDSALYLCASSLVAGKRDSYNEQFFGPGTRLTVL.

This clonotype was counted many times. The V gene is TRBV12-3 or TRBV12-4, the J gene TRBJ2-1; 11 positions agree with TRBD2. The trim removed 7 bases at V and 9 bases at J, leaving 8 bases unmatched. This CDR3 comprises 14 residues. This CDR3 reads CASTLSGGAFEQFF. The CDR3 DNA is TGTGCCAGCACCCTTAGCGGGGGGGCTTTTGAGCAGTTCTTC.

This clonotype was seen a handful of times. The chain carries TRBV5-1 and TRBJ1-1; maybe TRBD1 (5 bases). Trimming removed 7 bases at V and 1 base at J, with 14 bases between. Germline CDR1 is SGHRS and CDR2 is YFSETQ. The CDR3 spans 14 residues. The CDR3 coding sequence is TGCGCCAGCGGGGCGGCAGCCCGGAACACTGAAGCTTTCTTT. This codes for CASGAAARNTEAFF.

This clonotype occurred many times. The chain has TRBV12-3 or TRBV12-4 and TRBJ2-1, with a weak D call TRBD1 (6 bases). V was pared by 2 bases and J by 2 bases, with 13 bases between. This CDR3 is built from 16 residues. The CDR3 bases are TGTGCCAGCAGTTTAAGTAAGGGGACACCCTACAATGAGCAGTTCTTC. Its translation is CASSLSKGTPYNEQFF.

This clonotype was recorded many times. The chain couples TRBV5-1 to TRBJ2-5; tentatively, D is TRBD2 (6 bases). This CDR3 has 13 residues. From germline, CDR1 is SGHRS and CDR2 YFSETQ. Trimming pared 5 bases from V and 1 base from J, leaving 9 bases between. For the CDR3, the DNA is TGCGCCAGCAGTGGGACTGGCCAAGAGACCCAGTACTTC. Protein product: CASSGTGQETQYF.

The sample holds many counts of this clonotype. The CDR3 DNA follows: TGTGCCAGCAGTCCGACGAACCGTAACAGGGGACTCTATGGCTACACCTTC. It specifies CASSPTNRNRGLYGYTF. The gene calls are TRBV6-1 and TRBJ1-2; 7 nucleotides agree with TRBD1. Germline lookup yields CDR1 MNHNS and CDR2 SASEGT. V lost 5 bases and J lost 4; bases outside the gene matches: 16. The CDR3 spans 17 residues.

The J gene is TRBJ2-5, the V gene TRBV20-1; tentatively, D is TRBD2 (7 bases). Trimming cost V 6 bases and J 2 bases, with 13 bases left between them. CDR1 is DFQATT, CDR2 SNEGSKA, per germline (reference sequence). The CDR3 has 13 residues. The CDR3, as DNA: TGCAGTGCAGGACTAGGGGGGCAAGAGACCCAGTACTTC. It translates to CSAGLGGQETQYF.

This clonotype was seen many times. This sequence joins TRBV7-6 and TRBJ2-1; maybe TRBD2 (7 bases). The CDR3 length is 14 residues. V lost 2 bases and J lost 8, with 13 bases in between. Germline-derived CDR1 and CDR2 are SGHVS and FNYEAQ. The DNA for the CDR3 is TGTGCCAGCAGCTTAAGGGGGGGGTGGTATGAGCAGTTCTTC. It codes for CASSLRGGWYEQFF.